The T cell receptor (beta chain) under discussion was sequenced for a study of identical twins. TCRdb used MiXCR to reprocess the 5' RACE reads, holding one entry per CDR3 protein. The repertoire holds 1.5 million or so distinct CDR3 sequences, with 32% as singletons. In this sample, this clonotype turned up a few times. The CDR3 length is 23 residues. Germline V lookup: CDR1 LNHNV, CDR2 YYDKDF (reference sequence). Trimming took 1 base from V and 3 from J; bases not matched to a gene: 24. The sequence derives from a newborn girl in good health. Material: cord blood. The genes are TRBV15 and TRBJ2-7, with 13 bases identical to TRBD2. CDR3 sequence reads: CATSRVDGFTSGRALNYYYEQYF. CDR3 DNA: TGTGCCACCAGCAGAGTAGATGGGTTTACTAGCGGGAGGGCCCTCAACTACTACTACGAGCAGTACTTC.